These 12 T cell receptor beta chains came from one sample sequenced in a study of control samples from healthy donors and cancer patients. The table came from immunoSEQ multiplex PCR; TCRdb's copy has only in-frame clones and leaves some out. The data contain 70,000 to 80,000 clones, about 90% of them singletons. Sample: blood. The receptors stem from a woman aged 50 to 60 in good health.

The chain recombines TRBV6-4 with TRBJ1-1; the D gene is possibly TRBD1 (5 bases). CDR3 size: 15 residues. Deletions cut 4 bases from V and 1 base from J, with 13 bases between. Looked up from germline, CDR1 is MRHNA and CDR2 is SNTAGT. The DNA of the CDR3 is TGTGCCAGCAGTGTTGCCGGGGGGAAGAACACTGAAGCTTTCTTT. It is translated as CASSVAGGKNTEAFF.

The V and J genes are TRBV11-1 and TRBJ2-3, with TRBD1 as a possible D gene (5 bases). V lost 8 bases and J 0 bases, leaving 18 bases between the germline ends. This CDR3 region has 16 residues. Germline CDR1 reads SGHAT; CDR2 reads FQDESV (reference sequence). CDR3 DNA sequence: TGTGCCAGCGGAAAAGACAGTCTCGCTAGCACAGATACGCAGTATTTT. Its protein product is CASGKDSLASTDTQYF.

The chain combines TRBV2 with TRBJ1-2; D ambiguous. V lost 8 bases to trimming and J lost 1 base, with 8 bases between them. There are 12 residues in the CDR3. Germline V gene lookup returns CDR1 SNHLY and CDR2 FYNNEI. The CDR3 protein is CASPGINYGYTF. The CDR3, as DNA: TGTGCCAGCCCCGGAATTAACTATGGCTACACCTTC.

This chain joins TRBV12-3 or TRBV12-4 and TRBJ2-1; 8 nucleotides line up with TRBD2. Unmatched junction bases numbered 5, after V lost 7 bases and J lost 6 bases. There are 13 residues in the CDR3. The CDR3 sequence is CASTPGTSNEQFF. The CDR3 DNA reads as TGTGCCAGCACCCCCGGGACTAGCAATGAGCAGTTCTTC.

CDR3 sequence (DNA): TGCAGTGCTAGTGTGGCCCAAGGGGAAGAGACCCAGTACTTC. This encodes CSASVAQGEETQYF. The chain is built from TRBV20-1 and TRBJ2-5; a possible D gene is TRBD1 (5 bases). Germline V gene data show CDR1 as DFQATT and CDR2 as SNEGSKA (reference sequence). Trimming removed 3 bases at V and 3 bases at J, with 14 bases between. The CDR3 has 14 amino acids.

The CDR3 region is CASSFSGDNSPLHF. In nucleotides, the CDR3 is TGTGCCAGCAGCTTTTCGGGAGATAATTCACCCCTCCACTTT. This rearrangement joins TRBV7-3 to TRBJ1-6; D not certain. Between the trimmed V and J ends, which lost 3 bases and 5 bases, there was a span of 8 bases. The CDR3 sequence is 14 residues long. In germline, CDR1 is SGHTA, CDR2 FQGTGA.

J is TRBJ2-3 and V is TRBV5-1, with 9 bases that match TRBD2. The CDR3 contains 15 residues. Germline values: CDR1 SGHRS, CDR2 YFSETQ. After removal of 4 bases from V and 2 bases from J, the junction contained 5 bases not matched to a gene. The CDR3 protein is CASSAGLAYTDTQYF. As DNA, the CDR3 is TGCGCCAGCAGCGCGGGACTAGCTTACACAGATACGCAGTATTTT.

V gene TRBV7-8 combines with J gene TRBJ1-1; D not resolved. CDR3 length: 14 residues. Germline V gene data show CDR1 as SGHVS and CDR2 as FQNEAQ. The V gene lost 2 bases and the J gene lost 7 bases, with 14 bases spanning the gap. CDR3 sequence: CASSLSLGRFEAFF. The CDR3 DNA reads TGTGCCAGCAGCTTAAGTCTTGGACGCTTTGAAGCTTTCTTT.

The CDR3 DNA is TGTGCTAGTGGTTCGATACGGGACCCCCTCTACGAGCAGTACTTC. It yields the protein CASGSIRDPLYEQYF. The gene calls are TRBV12-5 and TRBJ2-5, with D possibly called TRBD1 or TRBD2 (5 bases each). The J call may not be correct, given that the DNA end is closer to TRBJ2-7. The CDR3 has 15 amino acids. Germline loops: CDR1 LGHNT, CDR2 FRNRAP.

The table lists this clone with a count of one. The rearrangement links TRBV18 to TRBJ1-6, with 7 nucleotides matching TRBD1. The CDR3 loop spans 16 amino acids. The J segment lost 5 bases and the V segment lost 6 bases, leaving 10 bases of the junction unmatched. CDR1 KGHSH and CDR2 LQKENI come from the germline V gene. This CDR3 reads CASSRLTGTDNSPLHF. CDR3 nucleotides: TGTGCCAGCTCTAGACTAACCGGGACAGATAATTCACCCCTCCACTTT.

This chain links TRBV19 with TRBJ2-3, with D perhaps assigned TRBD1 or TRBD2 (5 bases each). The CDR3 consists of 16 residues. Trimming removed 8 bases from V and 2 bases from J, with 20 bases in between. The germline V gene encodes CDR1 LNHDA and CDR2 SQIVND (reference sequence). In DNA form, the CDR3 reads TGTGCCAGTCGAGATCCCGGGACCGATCTCACAGATACGCAGTATTTT. It specifies CASRDPGTDLTDTQYF.

The chain has TRBV5-6 and TRBJ2-1; D might be TRBD2 (6 bases). The germline CDR1 and CDR2 sequences are SGHDT and YYEEEE. The V end was cut by 4 bases, the J end by 2 bases, with 7 bases between. CDR3 length equals 13 residues. CDR3 sequence reads: CASSRGAYNEQFF. The DNA for the CDR3 is TGTGCCAGCAGCCGCGGGGCCTACAATGAGCAGTTCTTC.